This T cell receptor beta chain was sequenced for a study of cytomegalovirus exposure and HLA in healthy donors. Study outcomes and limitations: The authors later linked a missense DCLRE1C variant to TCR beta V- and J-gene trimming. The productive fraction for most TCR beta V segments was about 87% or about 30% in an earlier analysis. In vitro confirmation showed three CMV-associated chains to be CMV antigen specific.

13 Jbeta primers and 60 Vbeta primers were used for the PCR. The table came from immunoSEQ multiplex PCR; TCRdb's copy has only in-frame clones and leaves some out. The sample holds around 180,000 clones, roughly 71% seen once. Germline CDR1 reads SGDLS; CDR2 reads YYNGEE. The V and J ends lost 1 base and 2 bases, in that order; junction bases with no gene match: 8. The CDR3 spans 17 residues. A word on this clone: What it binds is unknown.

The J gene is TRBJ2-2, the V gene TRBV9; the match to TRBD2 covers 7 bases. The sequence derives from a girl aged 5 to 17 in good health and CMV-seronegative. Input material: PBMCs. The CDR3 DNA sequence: TGTGCCAGCAGCGTATCGATGGAGCGGGGCAACACCGGGGAGCTGTTTTTT. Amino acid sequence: CASSVSMERGNTGELFF.